A single sample is the source of the 20 T cell receptor beta chains below, sequenced in a study of post-analysis software for immune sequencing data. Findings and limits, study-wide: Roughly five TRBV segments were significantly more frequent in patients than in controls. TRBV5-6, TRBV5-1 and TRBV20-1 were among these segments.

Presence of unique molecular identifiers characterized the TCR beta cDNA libraries. In TCRdb, the PCR reads were re-called with MiXCR into one record per CDR3 protein. The sample has some 690,000 distinct CDR3 sequences; around 64% are singletons. The antigens for these receptors are not known. Sequences were obtained from blood. The receptors were gathered from a girl aged 2 to 9 with multiple sclerosis.

The gene calls are TRBV11-2 and TRBJ1-2; D remains ambiguous. V lost 1 base to trimming and J lost 5 bases, with 17 bases between them. The CDR3 is 16 amino acids. From germline, CDR1 is SGHAT and CDR2 FQNNGV. For the CDR3, the DNA is TGTGCCAGCAGCTTAGGTCCCGGCGTCGGTCTATATGGCTACACCTTC. It translates to CASSLGPGVGLYGYTF.

The chain has TRBV5-1 and TRBJ2-3; 8 bases align to TRBD2. The CDR3 consists of 14 residues. J gave up 3 bases and V 4 bases, and 4 bases lay outside the gene matches. Germline-derived CDR1 and CDR2 are SGHRS and YFSETQ. The CDR3 DNA reads as TGCGCCAGCAGCCCAGCGGGAGTGACAGATACGCAGTATTTT. It is translated as CASSPAGVTDTQYF.

This chain links TRBV6-6 with TRBJ2-1; D might be TRBD1 or TRBD2, each matching 6 bases. Trimming left V 4 bases short and J 6 bases short, with 22 bases between. CDR1 and CDR2 (germline): MNHNY, SVGAGI (reference sequence). This CDR3 region has 17 residues. DNA for the CDR3: TGTGCCAGCAGTTCACGGATCGGGGGCGCAGGGCCCAATGAGCAGTTCTTC. This gives the protein CASSSRIGGAGPNEQFF.

Comment on this clonotype: The junction and the germline gene differ at one end; a read error may be behind it. The chain carries TRBV12-3 or TRBV12-4 and TRBJ2-1; 8 bases map to TRBD2. The CDR3 has 13 amino acids. The chain's CDR3 is CASSQAGDNEQFF. The CDR3 DNA reads as TGCGCCAGCAGTCAAGCGGGGGACAATGAGCAGTTCTTC.

This chain links TRBV15 with TRBJ2-4; possible D gene TRBD2, 5 bases. CDR1 LNHNV and CDR2 YYDKDF come from the germline V gene (reference sequence). V lost 0 bases to trimming and J lost 13 bases, with 19 bases between them. The CDR3 covers 15 residues. The CDR3 sequence is CATSREQLETSIQYF. The DNA of the CDR3 is TGTGCCACCAGCAGAGAACAACTAGAGACAAGCATCCAGTACTTC.

The chain combines TRBV12-3 or TRBV12-4 with TRBJ2-4, with unresolved D. Trimming stripped 6 bases from V and 10 bases from J, with 16 bases between. The CDR3 sequence is 13 residues long. The CDR3 DNA sequence: TGTGCCAGCAGCAACCTCCAGAAGCAGATTCAGTACTTC. Its translation: CASSNLQKQIQYF.

About this clonotype itself: The junction shows a germline mismatch at one end, possibly a read error. The chain links TRBV25-1 to TRBJ1-4, with 8 bases aligning to TRBD1. This CDR3 region has 15 residues. Germline CDR1 reads MGHDK; CDR2 reads SYGVNS. The CDR3 loop is CASSADRGNNEKLFF. CDR3 bases: TGTGCCAGTAGTGCCGACAGGGGAAATAATGAAAAACTGTTTTTT. Drawing the rest from reference TRBV25-1 and TRBJ1-4, the complete variable domain is EADIYQTPRYLVIGTGKKITLECSQTMGHDKMYWYQQDPGMELHLIHYSYGVNSTEKGDLSSESTVSRIRTEHFPLTLESARPSHTSQYLCASSADRGNNEKLFFGSGTQLSVL.

The chain couples TRBV7-2 to TRBJ2-1; possibly TRBD2 for D (6 bases). CDR1 is SGHTA and CDR2 is FQGNSA in the germline V gene. This CDR3 is 15 amino acids long. V lost 1 base to trimming and J lost 0 bases, with 7 bases between them. The DNA for the CDR3 is TGTGCCAGCAGCTTAGGGGACTTCTCCTACAATGAGCAGTTCTTC. Its translation is CASSLGDFSYNEQFF.

This clonotype was observed a single time. The chain couples TRBV6-1 to TRBJ1-2, with D possibly TRBD1 on 6 matching bases. The V gene's germline CDR1 is MNHNS and CDR2 SASEGT. Trimming took 6 bases from V and 1 from J, leaving 15 bases between them. The CDR3 has 15 residues. The CDR3 DNA reads as TGTGCCAGCAGCCGAGGACAGCTTATTAACTATGGCTACACCTTC. Translated, it gives CASSRGQLINYGYTF.

The V and J genes are TRBV2 and TRBJ1-5; D not certain. V was clipped by 11 bases and J by 0 bases, with 17 bases between them. CDR1 and CDR2 from the germline V gene are SNHLY and FYNNEI. The CDR3 is 15 residues long. The CDR3 protein is CASDAAHYSNQPQHF. The CDR3 DNA sequence: TGTGCCTCCGACGCGGCCCATTATAGCAATCAGCCCCAGCATTTT. Full variable domain (missing parts from reference TRBV2 and TRBJ1-5): EPEVTQTPSHQVTQMGQEVILRCVPISNHLYFYWYRQILGQKVEFLVSFYNNEISEKSEIFDDQFSVERPDGSNFTLKIRSTKLEDSAMYFCASDAAHYSNQPQHFGDGTRLSIL.

This rearrangement joins TRBV29-1 to TRBJ2-1; D tentatively reads TRBD1 or TRBD2 (6 bases each). The CDR3 has 14 amino acids. V was shortened by 4 bases and J by 4 bases, with 14 bases between the two germline ends. Germline CDR1 SQVTM, CDR2 ANQGSEA. The CDR3 coding sequence is TGCAGCGTTGTGGGTAGGGGGGTTTACAATGAGCAGTTCTTC. Its protein product is CSVVGRGVYNEQFF.

The genes are TRBV5-1 and TRBJ2-2, with 7 bases identical to TRBD2. Germline CDR1 is SGHRS and CDR2 is YFSETQ. J lost 5 bases, V lost 4 bases, and 2 bases had no gene match. This CDR3 contains 13 residues. CDR3 sequence: CASSGAGTGELFF. The CDR3 coding sequence is TGCGCCAGCAGCGGAGCGGGAACCGGGGAGCTGTTTTTT.

This clonotype was detected many times. The chain joins TRBV7-2 to TRBJ2-1, with 10 bases lining up with TRBD2. The CDR3 is 15 residues long. Germline V gene lookup returns CDR1 SGHTA and CDR2 FQGNSA. V trimming: 6 bases; J trimming: 2 bases; junction bases outside the gene matches: 4. CDR3 loop: CASSPSGGAYNEQFF. In DNA form, the CDR3 reads TGTGCCAGCAGTCCCAGCGGGGGGGCCTACAATGAGCAGTTCTTC.

This clonotype was seen a single time. The rearrangement uses TRBV4-3 and TRBJ2-3, with D unresolved. Germline values: CDR1 LGHNA, CDR2 YSLEER. Between the trimmed V and J ends, which lost 4 bases and 6 bases, there was a span of 17 bases. The CDR3 consists of 15 residues. DNA for the CDR3: TGCGCCAGCAGCCGAGACCATTTCCCCGTGGATACGCAGTATTTT. Its protein is CASSRDHFPVDTQYF.

The CDR3 here is CASSLSASSFEQFF. The CDR3 region has the DNA TGTGCCAGCAGTTTATCGGCCTCGAGCTTCGAGCAGTTCTTC. The chain uses TRBV27 and TRBJ2-1; D remains ambiguous. V lost 0 bases and J lost 10, with 13 bases in between. The CDR3 covers 14 residues. The germline CDR1 and CDR2 sequences are MNHEY and SMNVEV (reference sequence).

This chain uses TRBV5-1 with TRBJ2-5, with 8 bases fitting TRBD2. The closer fit of TRBJ2-7 to the DNA end suggests the J call may be wrong. This CDR3 has 16 residues. The germline V gene has CDR1 SGHRS and CDR2 YFSETQ. The CDR3 nucleotides are TGCGCCAGCAGCCCACGCCCCAGCGGGAGAGTTCACGAGCAGTACTTC. Translating it yields CASSPRPSGRVHEQYF.

This chain connects TRBV5-1 to TRBJ2-7; D gene unclear. Trimming removed 7 bases from V and 5 bases from J, with 13 bases in between. Germline V gene lookup returns CDR1 SGHRS and CDR2 YFSETQ. The length of the CDR3 is 12 residues. Here the CDR3 DNA reads TGCGCCAGCTCCACGAATCTGGACGAGCAGTACTTC. Translating it yields CASSTNLDEQYF.

The genes are TRBV12-3 or TRBV12-4 and TRBJ2-1, with 12 bases matching TRBD2. The CDR3 contains 14 residues. V lost 7 bases, J lost 9 bases, and 7 bases stayed unmatched. The CDR3 bases are TGTGCCAGCACCCCTCTAGCGGGAGGGGGTGAGCAGTTCTTC. It yields the protein CASTPLAGGGEQFF.

The V gene is TRBV3-1, the J gene TRBJ1-5, with D hard to call. The germline gives CDR1 LGHDT, CDR2 YNNKEL (reference sequence). V was shortened by 5 bases and J by 0 bases, with 11 bases between the two germline ends. CDR3 length: 15 amino acids. CDR3 region: CASSAQGNSNQPQHF. In DNA form, the CDR3 reads TGTGCCAGCAGCGCCCAAGGGAATAGCAATCAGCCCCAGCATTTT.

The V gene is TRBV29-1, the J gene TRBJ2-7, with 11 bases aligning to TRBD2. Germline V lookup: CDR1 SQVTM, CDR2 ANQGSEA. The CDR3 contains 14 residues. The V and J ends lost 6 bases and 6 bases, in that order; junction bases with no gene match: 10. Here the CDR3 reads CSVAYLAGGFEQYF. The CDR3 region has the DNA TGCAGCGTAGCATATCTAGCGGGAGGTTTCGAGCAGTACTTC.